The clone carrying this TCR beta chain showed up many times. This sample stems from a study of low-dose radiotherapy and immunotherapy resistance in tumors. The CDR3 contains 16 residues. Trimming stripped 0 bases from V and 1 base from J, with 8 bases between. CDR1 and CDR2 (germline): SGHRS, YFSETQ. First-strand cDNA relied on TRAV- and TRBV-specific primers spanning alpha and beta chains. TCR amplification ran 15 to 20 PCR cycles using constant-region and V-primer adapter primers. Each CDR3 protein is one row after TCRdb ran MiXCR on the reads. The sample includes more than 50,000 distinct CDR3 sequences, about a quarter seen only once; the top ten take about 6.6%. Time point described: before trial treatment. Advanced solid tumors without tumor-infiltrating lymphocytes were required for inclusion.

The J gene is TRBJ2-6, the V gene TRBV5-1; D unclear. The material was PBMCs, obtained before treatment. The source of this sequence is a male donor with rectosigmoid adenocarcinoma. This chain's CDR3 is CASSLGVLSGANVLTF. In DNA form, the CDR3 reads TGCGCCAGCAGCTTGGGAGTCCTATCTGGGGCCAACGTCCTGACTTTC.